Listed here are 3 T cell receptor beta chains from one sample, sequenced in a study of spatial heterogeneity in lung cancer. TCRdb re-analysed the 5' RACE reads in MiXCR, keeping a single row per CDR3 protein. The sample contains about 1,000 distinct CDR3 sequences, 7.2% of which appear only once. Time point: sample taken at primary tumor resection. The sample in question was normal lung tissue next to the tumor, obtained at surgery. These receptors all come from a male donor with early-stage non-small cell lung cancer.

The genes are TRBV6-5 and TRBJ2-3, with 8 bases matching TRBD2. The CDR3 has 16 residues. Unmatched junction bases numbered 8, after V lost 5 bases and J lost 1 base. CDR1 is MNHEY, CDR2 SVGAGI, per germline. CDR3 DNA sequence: TGTGCCAGCAGTCACCATAGCGGGAAAGGCACAGATACGCAGTATTTT. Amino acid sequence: CASSHHSGKGTDTQYF.

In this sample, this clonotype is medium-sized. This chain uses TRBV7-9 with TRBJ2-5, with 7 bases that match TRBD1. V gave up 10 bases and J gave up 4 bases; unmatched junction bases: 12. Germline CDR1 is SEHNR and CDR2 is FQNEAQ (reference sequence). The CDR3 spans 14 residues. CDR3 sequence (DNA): TGTGCCACCAAGCCTGGGACAGATTTAGAGACCCAGTACTTC. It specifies CATKPGTDLETQYF.

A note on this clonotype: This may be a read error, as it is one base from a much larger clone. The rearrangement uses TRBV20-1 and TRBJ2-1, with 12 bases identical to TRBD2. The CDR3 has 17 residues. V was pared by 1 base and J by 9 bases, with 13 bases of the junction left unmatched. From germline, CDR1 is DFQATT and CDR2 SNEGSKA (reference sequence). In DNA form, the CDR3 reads TGCAGTGCTAGAGCTTTGTATGATCTAGCGGGAGGGACTGAGCAGTTCTTC. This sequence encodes CSARALYDLAGGTEQFF.